The present T cell receptor beta chain was sequenced within a study of CD8+ T cells in alopecia areata. Study-wide context: Tofacitinib exposure lasted 6 to 18 months, followed by 6 months off drug. Regarding the study as a whole: Under tofacitinib, numerous expanded lesional clonotypes remained detectable in scalp and blood. Clonality was higher in lesional than normal scalp, especially in alopecia totalis/universalis.

As for treatment: oral pan-JAK inhibitor, 5-10 mg twice daily. Sampling of alopecia areata patients yielded lesional scalp punch biopsies as well as peripheral blood. Of note for this clone: The antigen remains undetermined.

RNA, once extracted, was reverse transcribed into cDNA for use as the sequencing template. TCRdb keeps only in-frame clones here, not all; method: immunoSEQ multiplex PCR. Here the sample spans 150,000 or so clones, under 70% being singletons. Germline V gives CDR1 GTSNPN, CDR2 SVGIG (reference sequence). This CDR3 is built from 13 residues. After removal of 0 bases from V and 6 bases from J, the junction contained 2 bases not matched to a gene. This sequence was found in a human donor with alopecia areata. This material consisted of CD4+ T cells sorted from blood, taken at week 4, from a patient treated with tofacitinib. This chain connects TRBV30 to TRBJ2-1, with 7 bases lining up with TRBD1. DNA for the CDR3: TGTGCCTGGAGTGTCCACAGGGGCAATGAGCAGTTCTTC. This translates into CAWSVHRGNEQFF.